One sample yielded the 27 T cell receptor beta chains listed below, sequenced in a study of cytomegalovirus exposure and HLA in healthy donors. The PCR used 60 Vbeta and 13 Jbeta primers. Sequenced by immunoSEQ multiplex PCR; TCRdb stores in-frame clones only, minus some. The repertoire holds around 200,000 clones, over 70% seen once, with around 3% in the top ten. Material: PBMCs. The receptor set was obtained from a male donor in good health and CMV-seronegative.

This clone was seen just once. The chain's CDR3 is CASSRGPTLSYEQYF. The CDR3 DNA reads as TGTGCCAGCAGTAGGGGGCCTACACTATCCTACGAGCAGTACTTC. The V and J genes are TRBV27 and TRBJ2-5; 7 bases align to TRBD1. The J call may be faulty, since TRBJ2-7 better matches the DNA end. The CDR3 is 15 amino acids. CDR1 is MNHEY, CDR2 SMNVEV, per germline (reference sequence).

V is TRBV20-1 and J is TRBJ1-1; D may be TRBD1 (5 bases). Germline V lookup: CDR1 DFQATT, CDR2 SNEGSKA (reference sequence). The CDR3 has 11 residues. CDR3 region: CGATGLTEAFF. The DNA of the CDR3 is TGCGGAGCTACAGGATTGACTGAAGCTTTCTTT.

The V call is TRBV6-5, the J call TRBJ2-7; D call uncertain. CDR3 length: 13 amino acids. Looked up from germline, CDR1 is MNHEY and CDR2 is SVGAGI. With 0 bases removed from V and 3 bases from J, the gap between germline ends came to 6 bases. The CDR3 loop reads CASSYSSYYEQYF. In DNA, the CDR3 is TGTGCCAGCAGTTACTCGAGTTACTACGAGCAGTACTTC.

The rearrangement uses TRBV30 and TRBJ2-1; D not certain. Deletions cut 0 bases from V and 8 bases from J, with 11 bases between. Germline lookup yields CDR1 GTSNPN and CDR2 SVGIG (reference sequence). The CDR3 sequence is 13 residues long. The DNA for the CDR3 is TGTGCCTGGAGTGTCTCCCCAGTATATGAGCAGTTCTTC. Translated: CAWSVSPVYEQFF.

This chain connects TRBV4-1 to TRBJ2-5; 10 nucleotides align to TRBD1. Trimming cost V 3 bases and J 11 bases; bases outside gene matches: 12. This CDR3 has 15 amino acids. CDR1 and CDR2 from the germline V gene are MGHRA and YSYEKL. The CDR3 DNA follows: TGCGCCAGCAGCCAGTACGGGACAGGGGTGGGAGAGCAGTACTTC. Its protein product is CASSQYGTGVGEQYF.

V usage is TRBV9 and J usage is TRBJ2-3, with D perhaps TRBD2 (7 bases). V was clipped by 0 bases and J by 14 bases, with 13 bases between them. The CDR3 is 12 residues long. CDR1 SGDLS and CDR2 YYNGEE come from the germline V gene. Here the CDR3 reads CASSVDGGPPYF. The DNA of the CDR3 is TGTGCCAGCAGCGTAGACGGGGGGCCGCCGTATTTT. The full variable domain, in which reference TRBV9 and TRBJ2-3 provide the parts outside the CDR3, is DSGVTQTPKHLITATGQRVTLRCSPRSGDLSVYWYQQSLDQGLQFLIQYYNGEERAKGNILERFSAQQFPDLHSELNLSSLELGDSALYFCASSVDGGPPYFGPGTRLTVL.

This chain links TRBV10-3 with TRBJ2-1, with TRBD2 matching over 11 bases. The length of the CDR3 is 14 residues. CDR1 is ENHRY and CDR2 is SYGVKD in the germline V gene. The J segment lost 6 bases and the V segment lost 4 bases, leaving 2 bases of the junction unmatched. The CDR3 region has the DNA TGTGCCATCAGTGTTAGCGGGGGGGGCAATGAGCAGTTCTTC. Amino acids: CAISVSGGGNEQFF.

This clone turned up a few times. The CDR3, as DNA: TGTGCCAGCAGCCCCAGCTCTGGAAACACCATATATTTT. The encoded protein is CASSPSSGNTIYF. This chain connects TRBV14 to TRBJ1-3, with D uncertain. The germline V gene encodes CDR1 SGHDN and CDR2 FVKESK. The CDR3 is 13 residues long. V was pared by 4 bases and J by 0 bases, with 4 bases between.

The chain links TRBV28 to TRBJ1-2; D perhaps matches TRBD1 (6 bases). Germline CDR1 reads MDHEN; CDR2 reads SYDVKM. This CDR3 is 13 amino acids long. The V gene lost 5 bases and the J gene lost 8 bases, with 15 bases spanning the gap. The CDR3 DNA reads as TGTGCCAGCAGTCCGGATACAGGGTACGGCTACACCTTC. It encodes CASSPDTGYGYTF.

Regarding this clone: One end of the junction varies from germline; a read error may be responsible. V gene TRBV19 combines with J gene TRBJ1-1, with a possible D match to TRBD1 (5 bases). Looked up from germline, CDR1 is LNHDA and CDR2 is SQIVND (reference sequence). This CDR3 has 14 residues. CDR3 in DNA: TGTGCCAGTAACGATTATGGGGCGAACACTGAAGTTTTCTTT. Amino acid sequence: CASNDYGANTEVFF. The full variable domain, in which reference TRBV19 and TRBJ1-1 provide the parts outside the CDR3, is DGGITQSPKYLFRKEGQNVTLSCEQNLNHDAMYWYRQDPGQGLRLIYYSQIVNDFQKGDIAEGYSVSREKKESFPLTVTSAQKNPTAFYLCASNDYGANTEVFFGQGTRLTVV.

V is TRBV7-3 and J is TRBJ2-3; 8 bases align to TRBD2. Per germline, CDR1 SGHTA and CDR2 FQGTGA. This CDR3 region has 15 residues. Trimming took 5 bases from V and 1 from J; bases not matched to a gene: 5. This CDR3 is CASSPTGGGTDTQYF. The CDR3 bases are TGTGCCAGCAGCCCGACGGGAGGGGGCACAGATACGCAGTATTTT.

The CDR3 sequence: CASSPRLAGRENNEQFF. The CDR3, as DNA: TGTGCCAGCAGCCCGCGACTAGCAGGGAGGGAGAACAATGAGCAGTTCTTC. The chain recombines TRBV7-8 with TRBJ2-1, with 7 bases that match TRBD2. The CDR3 has 17 amino acids. Trimming cost V 5 bases and J 5 bases; bases outside gene matches: 15. CDR1 and CDR2 (germline): SGHVS, FQNEAQ.

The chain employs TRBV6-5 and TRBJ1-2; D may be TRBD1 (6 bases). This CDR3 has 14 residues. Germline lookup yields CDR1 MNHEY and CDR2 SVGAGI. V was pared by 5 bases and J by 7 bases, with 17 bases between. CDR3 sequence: CASSQGTALRGYTF. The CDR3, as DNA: TGTGCCAGCAGTCAGGGGACGGCTTTGCGTGGCTACACCTTC.

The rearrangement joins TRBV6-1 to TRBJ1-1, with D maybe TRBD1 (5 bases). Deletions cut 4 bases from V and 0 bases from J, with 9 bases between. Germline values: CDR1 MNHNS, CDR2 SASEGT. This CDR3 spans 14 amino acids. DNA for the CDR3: TGTGCCAGCAGTGGGGTGACAGTGAACACTGAAGCTTTCTTT. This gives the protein CASSGVTVNTEAFF.

The CDR3, as DNA: TGTGCCAGCACCGACACCTACGAGCAGTACTTC. This encodes CASTDTYEQYF. The V call is TRBV6-1, the J call TRBJ2-7, with D unclear. The CDR3 covers 11 residues. The germline V gene has CDR1 MNHNS and CDR2 SASEGT. With 7 bases removed from V and 2 bases from J, the gap between germline ends came to 6 bases.

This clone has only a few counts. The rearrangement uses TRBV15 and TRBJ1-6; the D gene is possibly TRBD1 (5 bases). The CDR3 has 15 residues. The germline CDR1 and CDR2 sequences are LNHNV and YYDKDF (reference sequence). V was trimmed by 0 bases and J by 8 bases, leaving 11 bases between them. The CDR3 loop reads CATSRDVVGDSPLHF. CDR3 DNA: TGTGCCACCAGCAGAGATGTTGTAGGGGATTCACCCCTCCACTTT.

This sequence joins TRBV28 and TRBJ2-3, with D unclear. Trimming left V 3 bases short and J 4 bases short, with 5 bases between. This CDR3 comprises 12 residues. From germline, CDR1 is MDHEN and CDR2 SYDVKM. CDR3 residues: CASSFGSDTQYF. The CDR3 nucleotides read TGTGCCAGCAGTTTCGGTTCAGATACGCAGTATTTT.

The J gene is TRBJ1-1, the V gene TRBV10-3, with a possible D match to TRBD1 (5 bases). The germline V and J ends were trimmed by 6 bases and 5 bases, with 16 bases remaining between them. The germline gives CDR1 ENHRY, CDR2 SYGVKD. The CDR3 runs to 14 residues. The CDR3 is CAIRAEGVWTEAFF. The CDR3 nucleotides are TGTGCCATCAGGGCTGAAGGGGTATGGACTGAAGCTTTCTTT.

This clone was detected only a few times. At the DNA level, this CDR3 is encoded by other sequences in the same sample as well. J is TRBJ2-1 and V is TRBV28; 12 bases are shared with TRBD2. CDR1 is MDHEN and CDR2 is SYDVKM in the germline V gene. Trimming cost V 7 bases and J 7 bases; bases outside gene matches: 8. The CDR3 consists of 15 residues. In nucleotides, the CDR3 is TGTGCCAGCACTCTAGCGGGAGGGCCTCTAAATGAGCAGTTCTTC. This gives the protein CASTLAGGPLNEQFF.

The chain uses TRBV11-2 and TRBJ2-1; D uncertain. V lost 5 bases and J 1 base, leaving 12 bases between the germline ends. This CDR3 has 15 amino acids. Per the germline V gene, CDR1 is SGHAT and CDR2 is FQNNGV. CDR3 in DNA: TGTGCCAGCAGCCCTTCGGCGGCTTCCTACAATGAGCAGTTCTTC. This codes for CASSPSAASYNEQFF.

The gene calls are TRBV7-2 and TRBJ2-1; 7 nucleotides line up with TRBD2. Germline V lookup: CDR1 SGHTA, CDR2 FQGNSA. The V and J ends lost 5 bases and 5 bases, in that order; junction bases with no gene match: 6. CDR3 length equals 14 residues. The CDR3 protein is CASSPSGIDNEQFF. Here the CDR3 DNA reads TGTGCCAGCAGCCCGAGCGGGATTGACAATGAGCAGTTCTTC.

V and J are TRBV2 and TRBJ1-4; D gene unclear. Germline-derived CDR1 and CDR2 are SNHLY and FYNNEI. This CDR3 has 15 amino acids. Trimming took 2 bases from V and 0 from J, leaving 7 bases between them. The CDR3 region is CASSEQRATNEKLFF. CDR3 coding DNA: TGTGCCAGCAGTGAACAGCGAGCAACTAATGAAAAACTGTTTTTT.

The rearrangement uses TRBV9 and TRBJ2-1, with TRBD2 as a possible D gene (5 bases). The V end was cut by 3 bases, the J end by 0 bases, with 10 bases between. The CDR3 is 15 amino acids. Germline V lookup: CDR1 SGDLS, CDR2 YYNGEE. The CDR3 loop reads CASSGSVFSYNEQFF. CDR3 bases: TGTGCCAGCAGCGGTAGCGTTTTCTCCTACAATGAGCAGTTCTTC.

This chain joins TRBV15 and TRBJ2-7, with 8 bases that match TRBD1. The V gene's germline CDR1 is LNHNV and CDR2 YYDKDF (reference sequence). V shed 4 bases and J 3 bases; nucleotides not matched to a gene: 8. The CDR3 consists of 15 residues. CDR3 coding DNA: TGTGCCACCAGCATCTACCGCGGACAGGGCTACGAGCAGTACTTC. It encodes CATSIYRGQGYEQYF.

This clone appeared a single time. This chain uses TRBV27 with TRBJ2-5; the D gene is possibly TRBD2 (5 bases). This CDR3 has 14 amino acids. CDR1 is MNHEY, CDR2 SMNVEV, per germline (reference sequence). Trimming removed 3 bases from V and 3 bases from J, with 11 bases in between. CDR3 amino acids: CASSFDRREETQYF. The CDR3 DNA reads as TGTGCCAGCAGTTTTGATCGGCGGGAAGAGACCCAGTACTTC.

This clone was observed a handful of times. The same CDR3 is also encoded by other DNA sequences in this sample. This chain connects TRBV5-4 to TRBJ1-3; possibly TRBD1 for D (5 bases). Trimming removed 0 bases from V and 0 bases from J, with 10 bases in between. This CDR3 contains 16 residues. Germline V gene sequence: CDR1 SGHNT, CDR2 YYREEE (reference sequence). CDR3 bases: TGTGCCAGCAGCTTGGGGGGCCAGGTCTCTGGAAACACCATATATTTT. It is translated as CASSLGGQVSGNTIYF.

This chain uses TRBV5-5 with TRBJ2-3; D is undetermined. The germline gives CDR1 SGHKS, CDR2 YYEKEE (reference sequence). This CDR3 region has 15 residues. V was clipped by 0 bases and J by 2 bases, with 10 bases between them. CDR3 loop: CASSLGTVLTDTQYF. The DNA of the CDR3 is TGTGCCAGCAGCTTGGGCACAGTACTCACAGATACGCAGTATTTT.